These 6 T cell receptor beta chains share one sample of origin, sequenced in a study of T-cell memory formation after mild COVID-19. TCRdb passed the 5' RACE reads through MiXCR, listing each CDR3 protein once. The table includes roughly 200,000 distinct CDR3 sequences, 20% to 25% detected once. Source material: PBMCs or a T cell subset sorted from them (not recorded which). These receptors were taken from an adult woman who had mild COVID-19 (a few samples of this study predate the infection). Cell type and time point are not known.

This clonotype was counted between two and nine times. This chain links TRBV19 with TRBJ2-7, with 12 bases lining up with TRBD2. Unmatched junction bases numbered 3, after V lost 5 bases and J lost 4 bases. The CDR3 spans 14 residues. Germline assignment: CDR1 LNHDA and CDR2 SQIVND (reference sequence). The CDR3 here is CASSYTSGGYEQYF. CDR3 in DNA: TGTGCCAGTAGTTATACTAGCGGGGGGTACGAGCAGTACTTC.

The sample holds a few counts of this clonotype. The chain combines TRBV4-2 with TRBJ2-7, with 8 bases matching TRBD2. Losses at the gene ends were 6 bases for V and 0 bases for J; bases not matched to a gene: 7. The CDR3 loop spans 15 amino acids. Germline V gene lookup returns CDR1 LGHNA and CDR2 YNFKEQ. Here the CDR3 reads CASRHRAGGSYEQYF. In DNA form, the CDR3 reads TGTGCCAGCAGGCACAGGGCGGGGGGCTCCTACGAGCAGTACTTC.

This clonotype has just a few counts. This sequence joins TRBV11-2 and TRBJ2-3; the D gene is possibly TRBD2 (6 bases). Per the germline V gene, CDR1 is SGHAT and CDR2 is FQNNGV. This CDR3 comprises 22 residues. V lost 0 bases to trimming and J lost 3 bases, with 31 bases between them. CDR3 protein: CASSLDVAGSGPMPDPTDTQYF. The CDR3 DNA sequence: TGTGCCAGCAGCTTAGACGTGGCGGGTAGCGGCCCCATGCCCGATCCGACAGATACGCAGTATTTT.

The chain links TRBV6-1 to TRBJ2-5, with D unresolved. This CDR3 has 11 amino acids. V lost 2 bases to trimming and J lost 5 bases, with 3 bases between them. CDR1 and CDR2 from the germline V gene are MNHNS and SASEGT. In nucleotides, the CDR3 is TGTGCCAGCAGTGAACATGAGACCCAGTACTTC. Translating it yields CASSEHETQYF.

This chain uses TRBV7-8 with TRBJ2-3; no clear D. The CDR3 spans 14 residues. CDR1 is SGHVS and CDR2 is FQNEAQ in the germline V gene. Between the trimmed V and J ends, which lost 1 base and 12 bases, there was a span of 17 bases. For the CDR3, the DNA is TGTGCCAGCAGCTTAGAAGCCCAACCAGATAACCAGTATTTT. Protein product: CASSLEAQPDNQYF. Full variable domain (remainder filled in from reference TRBV7-8 and TRBJ2-3): GAGVSQSPRYKVAKRGQDVALRCDPISGHVSLFWYQQALGQGPEFLTYFQNEAQLDKSGLPSDRFFAERPEGSVSTLKIQRTQQEDSAVYLCASSLEAQPDNQYFGPGTRLTVL.

CDR3: CASTRGDGDTEAFF. CDR3 in DNA: TGTGCCAGCACCCGTGGAGACGGGGACACTGAAGCTTTCTTT. The genes are TRBV12-3 or TRBV12-4 and TRBJ1-1; no firm D call. The CDR3 is made up of 14 amino acids. V was shortened by 7 bases and J by 3 bases, with 15 bases between the two germline ends.